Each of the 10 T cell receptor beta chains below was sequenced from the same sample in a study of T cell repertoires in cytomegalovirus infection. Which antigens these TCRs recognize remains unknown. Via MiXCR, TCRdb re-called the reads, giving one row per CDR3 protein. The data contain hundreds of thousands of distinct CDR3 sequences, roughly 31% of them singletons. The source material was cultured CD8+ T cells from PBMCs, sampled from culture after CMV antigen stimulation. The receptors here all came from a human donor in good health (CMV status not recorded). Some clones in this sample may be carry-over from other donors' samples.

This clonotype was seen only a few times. The CDR3 DNA reads as TGTGCCAGCAGCTTAAACGACAGGGGGCGAATAGGTTATGGCTACACCTTC. It yields the protein CASSLNDRGRIGYGYTF. V is TRBV7-6 and J is TRBJ1-2; 10 bases align to TRBD1. Germline CDR1 SGHVS, CDR2 FNYEAQ. This CDR3 is 17 amino acids long. With V trimmed by 2 bases and J by 5 bases, 11 bases remained unmatched.

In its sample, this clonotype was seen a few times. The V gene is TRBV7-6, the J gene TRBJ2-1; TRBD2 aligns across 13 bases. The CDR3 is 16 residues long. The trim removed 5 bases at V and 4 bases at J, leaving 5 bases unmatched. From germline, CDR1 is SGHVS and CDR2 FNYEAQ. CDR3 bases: TGTGCCAGCAGCCCTGGGACTAGCGGGGTTTACAATGAGCAGTTCTTC. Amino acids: CASSPGTSGVYNEQFF.

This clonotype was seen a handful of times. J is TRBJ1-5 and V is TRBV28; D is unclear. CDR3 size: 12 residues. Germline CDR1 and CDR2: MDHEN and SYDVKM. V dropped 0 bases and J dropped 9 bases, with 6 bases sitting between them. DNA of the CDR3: TGTGCCAGCAGTTTATGGAGCCGGCCCCAGCATTTT. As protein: CASSLWSRPQHF. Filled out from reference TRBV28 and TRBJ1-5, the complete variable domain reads DVKVTQSSRYLVKRTGEKVFLECVQDMDHENMFWYRQDPGLGLRLIYFSYDVKMKEKGDIPEGYSVSREKKERFSLILESASTNQTSMYLCASSLWSRPQHFGDGTRLSIL.

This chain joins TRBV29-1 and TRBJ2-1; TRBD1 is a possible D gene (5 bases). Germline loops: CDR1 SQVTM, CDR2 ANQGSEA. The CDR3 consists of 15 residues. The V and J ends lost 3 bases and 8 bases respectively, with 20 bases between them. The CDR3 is CSVDFWLQGADEQFF. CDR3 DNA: TGCAGCGTTGATTTTTGGCTTCAAGGGGCGGATGAGCAGTTCTTC.

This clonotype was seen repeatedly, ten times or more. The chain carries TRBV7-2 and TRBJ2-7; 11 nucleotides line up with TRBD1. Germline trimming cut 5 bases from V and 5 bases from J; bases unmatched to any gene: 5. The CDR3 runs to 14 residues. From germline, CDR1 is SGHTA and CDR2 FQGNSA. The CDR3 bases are TGTGCCAGCAGCATGGACAGGGGGCTCCACGAGCAGTACGTC. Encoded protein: CASSMDRGLHEQYV.

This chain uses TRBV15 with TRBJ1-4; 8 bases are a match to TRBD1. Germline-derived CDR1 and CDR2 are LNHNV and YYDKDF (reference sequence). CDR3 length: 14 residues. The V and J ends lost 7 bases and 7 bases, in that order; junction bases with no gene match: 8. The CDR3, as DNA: TGTGCCACCACCTCCGGACAGGGCGGTGAAAAACTGTTTTTT. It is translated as CATTSGQGGEKLFF.

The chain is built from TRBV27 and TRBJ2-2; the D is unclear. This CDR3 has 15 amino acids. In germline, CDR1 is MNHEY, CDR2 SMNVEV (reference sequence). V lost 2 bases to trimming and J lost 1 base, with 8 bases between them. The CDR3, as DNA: TGTGCCAGCAGTTTAATCCCAGGGAACACCGGGGAGCTGTTTTTT. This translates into CASSLIPGNTGELFF.

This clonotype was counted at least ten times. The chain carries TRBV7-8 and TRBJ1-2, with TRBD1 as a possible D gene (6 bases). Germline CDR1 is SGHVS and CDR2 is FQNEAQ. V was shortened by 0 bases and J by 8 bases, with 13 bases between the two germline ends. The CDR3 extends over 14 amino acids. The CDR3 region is CASSLANRERGYTF. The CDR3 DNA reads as TGTGCCAGCAGCTTAGCAAACAGGGAACGCGGCTACACCTTC.

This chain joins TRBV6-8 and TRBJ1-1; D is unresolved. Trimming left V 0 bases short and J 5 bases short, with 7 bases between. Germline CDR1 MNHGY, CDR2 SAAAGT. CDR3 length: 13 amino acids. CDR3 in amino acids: CASSYSTQTEAFF. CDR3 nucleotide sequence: TGTGCCAGCAGTTACTCGACCCAAACTGAAGCTTTCTTT.

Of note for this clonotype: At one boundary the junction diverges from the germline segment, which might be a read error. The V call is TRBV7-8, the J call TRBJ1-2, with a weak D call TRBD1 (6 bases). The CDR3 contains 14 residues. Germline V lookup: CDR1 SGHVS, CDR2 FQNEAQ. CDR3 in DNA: TGTGCCAACAGCCCGGTATCGACAGGCGATGGCTACACCTTC. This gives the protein CANSPVSTGDGYTF.